This T cell receptor beta chain was sequenced in a study of blood T cell repertoires in COVID-19. Those designated as exposed participants met a COVID-19 case within 2 weeks before study entry. Only in-frame clones appear in the TCRdb table, and some are missing; sequencing was by immunoSEQ multiplex PCR. The data show almost 350,000 clones, with roughly 90% seen just once and around 0.92% held by the top ten. The germline gives CDR1 SQVTM, CDR2 ANQGSEA. The CDR3 has 13 amino acids. V gave up 3 bases and J gave up 3 bases, with 11 bases separating them. The rearrangement uses TRBV29-1 and TRBJ1-1; D is perhaps TRBD1 (6 bases). What was sequenced was PBMCs or T cells enriched from blood (not recorded which). The receptor was isolated from a woman aged 30 to 39 who had been exposed to COVID-19. The CDR3 DNA follows: TGCAGCGTTGACAGGGGACGTGACACTGAAGCTTTCTTT. Translating it yields CSVDRGRDTEAFF.